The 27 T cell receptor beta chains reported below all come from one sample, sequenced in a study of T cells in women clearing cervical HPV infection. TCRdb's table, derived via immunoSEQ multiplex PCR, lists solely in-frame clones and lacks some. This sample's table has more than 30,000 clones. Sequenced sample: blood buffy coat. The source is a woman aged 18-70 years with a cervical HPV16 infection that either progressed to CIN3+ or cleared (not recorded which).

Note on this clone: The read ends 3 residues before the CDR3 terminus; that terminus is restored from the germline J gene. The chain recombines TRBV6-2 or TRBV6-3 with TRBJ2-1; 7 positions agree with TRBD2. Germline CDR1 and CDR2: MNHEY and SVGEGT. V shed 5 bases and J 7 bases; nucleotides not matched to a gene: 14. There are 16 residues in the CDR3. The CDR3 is CASSTRLADLPNEQFF. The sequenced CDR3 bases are TGTGCCAGCAGTACTCGTCTAGCGGACCTACCTAATGAG.

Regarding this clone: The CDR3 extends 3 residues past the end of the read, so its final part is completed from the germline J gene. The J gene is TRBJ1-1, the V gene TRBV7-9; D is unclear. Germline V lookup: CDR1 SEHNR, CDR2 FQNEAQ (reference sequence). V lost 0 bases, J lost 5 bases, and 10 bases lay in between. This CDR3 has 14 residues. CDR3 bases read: TGTGCCAGCAGCTTAGCGCCCAGAACAACTGAA. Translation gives CASSLAPRTTE. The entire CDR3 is CASSLAPRTTEAFF.

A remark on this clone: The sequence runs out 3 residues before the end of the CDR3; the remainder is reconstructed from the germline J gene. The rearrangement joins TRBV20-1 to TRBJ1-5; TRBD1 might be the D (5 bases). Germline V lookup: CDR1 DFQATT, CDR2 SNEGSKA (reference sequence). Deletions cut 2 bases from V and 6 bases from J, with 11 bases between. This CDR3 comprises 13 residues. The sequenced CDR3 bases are TGCAGTGCTAGAAAGGTCGGGGGTCAGCCC. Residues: CSARKVGGQP. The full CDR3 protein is CSARKVGGQPQHF.

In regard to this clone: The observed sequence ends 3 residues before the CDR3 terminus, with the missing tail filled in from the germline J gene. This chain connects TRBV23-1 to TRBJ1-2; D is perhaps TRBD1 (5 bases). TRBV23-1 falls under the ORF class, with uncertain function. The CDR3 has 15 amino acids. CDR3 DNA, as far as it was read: TGCGCCAGCATGATAGGGGATATCTCCTACAATGAC. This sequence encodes CASMIGDISYND. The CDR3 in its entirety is CASMIGDISYNDYTF.

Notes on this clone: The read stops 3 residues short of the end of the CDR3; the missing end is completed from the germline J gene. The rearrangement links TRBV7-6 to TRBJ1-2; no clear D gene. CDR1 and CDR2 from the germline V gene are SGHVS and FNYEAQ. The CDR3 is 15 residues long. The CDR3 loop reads CASSLEATMVYDYTF. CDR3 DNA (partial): TGTGCCAGCAGCTTAGAGGCGACTATGGTATACGAC. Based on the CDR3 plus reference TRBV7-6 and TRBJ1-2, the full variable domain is GAGVSQSPRYKVTKRGQDVALRCDPISGHVSLYWYRQALGQGPEFLTYFNYEAQQDKSGLPNDRFSAERPEGSISTLTIQRTEQRDSAMYRCASSLEATMVYDYTFGSGTRLTVV.

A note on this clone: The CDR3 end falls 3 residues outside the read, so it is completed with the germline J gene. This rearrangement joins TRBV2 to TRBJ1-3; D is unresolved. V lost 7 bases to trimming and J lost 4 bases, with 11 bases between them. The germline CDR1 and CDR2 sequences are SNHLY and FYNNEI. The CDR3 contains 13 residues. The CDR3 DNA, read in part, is TGTGCCAGCACCGGGCCGGGGGGAAACACC. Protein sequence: CASTGPGGNT. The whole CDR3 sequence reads CASTGPGGNTIYF.

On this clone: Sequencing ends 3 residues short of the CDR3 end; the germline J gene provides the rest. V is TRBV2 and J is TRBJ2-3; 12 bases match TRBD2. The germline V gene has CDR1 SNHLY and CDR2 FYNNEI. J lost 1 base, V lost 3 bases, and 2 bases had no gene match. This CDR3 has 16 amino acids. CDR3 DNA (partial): TGTGCCAGCAGTGATACTAGCGGGAGGCGCACAGATACG. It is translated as CASSDTSGRRTDT. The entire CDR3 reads CASSDTSGRRTDTQYF. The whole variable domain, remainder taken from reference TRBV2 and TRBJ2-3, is EPEVTQTPSHQVTQMGQEVILRCVPISNHLYFYWYRQILGQKVEFLVSFYNNEISEKSEIFDDQFSVERPDGSNFTLKIRSTKLEDSAMYFCASSDTSGRRTDTQYFGPGTRLTVL.

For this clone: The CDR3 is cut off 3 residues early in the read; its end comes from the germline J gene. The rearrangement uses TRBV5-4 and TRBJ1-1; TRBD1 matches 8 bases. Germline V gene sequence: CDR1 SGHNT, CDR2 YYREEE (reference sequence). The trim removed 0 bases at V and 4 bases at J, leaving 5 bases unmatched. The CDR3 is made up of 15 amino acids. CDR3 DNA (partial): TGTGCCAGCAGCTTGGGGACAGGGTTTACCACTGAA. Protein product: CASSLGTGFTTE. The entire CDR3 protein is CASSLGTGFTTEAFF.

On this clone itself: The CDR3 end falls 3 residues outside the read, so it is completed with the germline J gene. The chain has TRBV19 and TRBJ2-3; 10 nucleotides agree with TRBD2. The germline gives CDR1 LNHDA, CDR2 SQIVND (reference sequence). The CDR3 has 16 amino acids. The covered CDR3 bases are TGTGCCAGTAGTATGGAACTAGCGGGGTGGCAAGAGACG. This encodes CASSMELAGWQET. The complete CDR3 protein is CASSMELAGWQETQYF.

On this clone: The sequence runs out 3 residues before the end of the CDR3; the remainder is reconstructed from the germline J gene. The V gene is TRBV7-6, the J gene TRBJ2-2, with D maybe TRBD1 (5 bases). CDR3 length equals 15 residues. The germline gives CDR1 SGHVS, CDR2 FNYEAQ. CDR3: CASSLGRQGNPSLFF. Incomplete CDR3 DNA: TGTGCCAGCAGCTTAGGGCGTCAGGGCAATCCGTCG.

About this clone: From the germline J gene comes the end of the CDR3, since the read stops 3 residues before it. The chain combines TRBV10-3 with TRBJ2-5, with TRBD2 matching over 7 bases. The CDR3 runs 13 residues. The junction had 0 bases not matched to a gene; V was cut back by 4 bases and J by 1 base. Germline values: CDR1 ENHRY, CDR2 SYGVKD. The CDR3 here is CAISGGGQETQYF. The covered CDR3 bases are TGTGCCATCAGTGGGGGGGGCCAAGAGACC.

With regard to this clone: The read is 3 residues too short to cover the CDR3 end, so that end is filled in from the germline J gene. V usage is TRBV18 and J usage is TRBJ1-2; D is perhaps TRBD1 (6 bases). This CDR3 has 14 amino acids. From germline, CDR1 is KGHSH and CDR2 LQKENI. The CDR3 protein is CASSPQGSADTYTF. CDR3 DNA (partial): TGTGCCAGCTCACCTCAGGGGTCCGCAGATACC.

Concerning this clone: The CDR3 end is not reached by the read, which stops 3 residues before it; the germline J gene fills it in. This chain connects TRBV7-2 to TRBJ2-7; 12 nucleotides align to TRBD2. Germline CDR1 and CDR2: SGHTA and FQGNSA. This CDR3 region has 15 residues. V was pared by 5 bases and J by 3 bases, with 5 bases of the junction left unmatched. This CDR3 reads CASSLMTSGGYEQYF. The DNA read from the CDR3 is TGTGCCAGCAGCCTCATGACTAGCGGGGGCTACGAG.

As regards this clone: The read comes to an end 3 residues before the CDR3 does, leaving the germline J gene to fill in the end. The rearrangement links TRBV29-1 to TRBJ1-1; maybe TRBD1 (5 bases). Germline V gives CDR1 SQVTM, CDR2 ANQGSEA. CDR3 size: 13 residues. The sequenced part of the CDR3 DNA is TGCAGCGTTGGGCGACAGACAAAAGGGGAA. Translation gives CSVGRQTKGE. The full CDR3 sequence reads CSVGRQTKGEAFF.

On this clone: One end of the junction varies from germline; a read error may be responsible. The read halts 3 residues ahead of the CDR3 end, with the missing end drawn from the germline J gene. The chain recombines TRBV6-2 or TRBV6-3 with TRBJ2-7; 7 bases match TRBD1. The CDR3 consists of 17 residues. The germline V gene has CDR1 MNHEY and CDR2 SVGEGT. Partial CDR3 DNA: TGTGCCAGCAGGTACTCGACTACAGGGGATCCATCCTACGAG. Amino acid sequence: CASRYSTTGDPSYE. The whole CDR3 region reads CASRYSTTGDPSYEQYF.

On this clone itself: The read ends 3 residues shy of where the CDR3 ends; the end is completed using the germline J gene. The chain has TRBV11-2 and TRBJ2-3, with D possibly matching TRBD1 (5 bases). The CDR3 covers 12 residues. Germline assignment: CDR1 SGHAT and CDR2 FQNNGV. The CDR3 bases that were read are TGTGCCAGCAGCAACCAGGGTCAGCCG. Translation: CASSNQGQP. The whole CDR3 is CASSNQGQPQYF. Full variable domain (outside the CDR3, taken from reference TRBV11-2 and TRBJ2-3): EAGVAQSPRYKIIEKRQSVAFWCNPISGHATLYWYQQILGQGPKLLIQFQNNGVVDDSQLPKDRFSAERLKGVDSTLKIQPAKLEDSAVYLCASSNQGQPQYFGPGTRLTVL.

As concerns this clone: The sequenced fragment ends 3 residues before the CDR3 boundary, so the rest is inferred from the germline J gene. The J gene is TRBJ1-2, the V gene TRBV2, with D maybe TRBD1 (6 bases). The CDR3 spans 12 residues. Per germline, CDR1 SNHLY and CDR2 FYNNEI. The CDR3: CASSYHRDGYTF. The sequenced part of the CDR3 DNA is TGTGCCAGCAGTTATCACAGGGACGGC.

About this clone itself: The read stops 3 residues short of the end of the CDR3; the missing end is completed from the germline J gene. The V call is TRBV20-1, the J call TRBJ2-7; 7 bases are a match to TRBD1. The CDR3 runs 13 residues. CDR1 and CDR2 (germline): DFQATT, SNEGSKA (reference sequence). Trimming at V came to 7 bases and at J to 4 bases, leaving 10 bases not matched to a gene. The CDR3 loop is CSDPRQGPYEQYF. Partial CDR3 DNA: TGCAGTGACCCTCGACAGGGCCCATACGAG.

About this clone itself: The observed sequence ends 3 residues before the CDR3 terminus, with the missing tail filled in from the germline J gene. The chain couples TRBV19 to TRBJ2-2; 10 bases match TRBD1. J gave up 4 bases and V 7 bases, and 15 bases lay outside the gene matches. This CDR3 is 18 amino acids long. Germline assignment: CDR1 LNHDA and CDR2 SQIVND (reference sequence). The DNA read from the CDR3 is TGTGCCAGTACCACCTATGGTGGGGGGACAGGGGTCACCGGGGAG. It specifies CASTTYGGGTGVTGE. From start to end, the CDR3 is CASTTYGGGTGVTGELFF. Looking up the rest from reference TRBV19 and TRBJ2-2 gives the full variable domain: DGGITQSPKYLFRKEGQNVTLSCEQNLNHDAMYWYRQDPGQGLRLIYYSQIVNDFQKGDIAEGYSVSREKKESFPLTVTSAQKNPTAFYLCASTTYGGGTGVTGELFFGEGSRLTVL.

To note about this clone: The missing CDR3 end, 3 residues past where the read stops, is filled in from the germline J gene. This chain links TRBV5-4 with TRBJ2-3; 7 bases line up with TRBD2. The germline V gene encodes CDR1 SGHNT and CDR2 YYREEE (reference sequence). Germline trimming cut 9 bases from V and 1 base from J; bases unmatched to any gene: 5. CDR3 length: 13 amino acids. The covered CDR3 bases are TGTGCCACCATCCGGGGGGGCACAGATACG. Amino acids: CATIRGGTDT. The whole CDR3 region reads CATIRGGTDTQYF.

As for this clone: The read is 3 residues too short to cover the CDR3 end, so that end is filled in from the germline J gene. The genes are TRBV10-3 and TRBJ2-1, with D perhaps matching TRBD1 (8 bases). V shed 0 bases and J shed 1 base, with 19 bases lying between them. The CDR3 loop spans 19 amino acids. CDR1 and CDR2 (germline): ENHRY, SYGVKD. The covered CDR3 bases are TGTGCCATCAGTGAGTCGGTAGGACAGGGAGGGAGGTCCTACAATGAG. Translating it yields CAISESVGQGGRSYNE. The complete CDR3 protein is CAISESVGQGGRSYNEQFF.

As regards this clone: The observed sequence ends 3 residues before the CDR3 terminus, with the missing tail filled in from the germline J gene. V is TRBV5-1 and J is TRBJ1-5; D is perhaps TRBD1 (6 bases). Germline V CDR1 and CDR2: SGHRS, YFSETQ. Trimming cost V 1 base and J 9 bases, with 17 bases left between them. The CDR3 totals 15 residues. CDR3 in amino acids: CASSLSWGGGWPQHF. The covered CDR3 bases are TGCGCCAGCAGCTTGTCTTGGGGGGGCGGGTGGCCC.

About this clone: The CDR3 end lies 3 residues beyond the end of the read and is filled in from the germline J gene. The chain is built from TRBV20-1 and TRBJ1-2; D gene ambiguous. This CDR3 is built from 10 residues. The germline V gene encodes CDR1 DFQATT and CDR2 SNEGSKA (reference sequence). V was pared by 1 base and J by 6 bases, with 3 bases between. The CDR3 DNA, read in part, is TGCAGTGCTAGAGGCGATGGC. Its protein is CSARGDG. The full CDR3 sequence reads CSARGDGYTF.

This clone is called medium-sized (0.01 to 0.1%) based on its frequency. The part of the CDR3 DNA that was read is TGTGCCAGCAGCTTAGCCCCCAAAGGGGAAGAGACC. Its protein product is CASSLAPKGEET. The full-length CDR3 reads as CASSLAPKGEETQYF. J is TRBJ2-5 and V is TRBV7-2, with D perhaps TRBD1 (5 bases). The sequenced fragment ends 3 residues before the CDR3 boundary, so the rest is inferred from the germline J gene. Germline V lookup: CDR1 SGHTA, CDR2 FQGNSA. V lost 0 bases to trimming and J lost 3 bases, with 11 bases between them. The CDR3 runs to 15 residues.

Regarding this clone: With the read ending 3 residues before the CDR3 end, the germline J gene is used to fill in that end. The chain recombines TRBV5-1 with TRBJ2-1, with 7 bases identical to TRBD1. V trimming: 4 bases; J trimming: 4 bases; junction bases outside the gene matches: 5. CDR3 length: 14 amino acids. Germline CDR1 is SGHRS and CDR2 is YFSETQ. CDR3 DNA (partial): TGCGCCAGCAGCCCCGACAGGGAGTACAATGAG. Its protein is CASSPDREYNE. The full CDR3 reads CASSPDREYNEQFF.

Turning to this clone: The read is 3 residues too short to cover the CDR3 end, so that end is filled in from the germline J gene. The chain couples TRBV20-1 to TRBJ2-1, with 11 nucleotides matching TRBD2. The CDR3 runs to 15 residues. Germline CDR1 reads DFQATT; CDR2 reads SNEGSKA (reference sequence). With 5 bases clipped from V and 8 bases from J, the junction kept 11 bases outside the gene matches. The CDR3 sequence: CSAGARLAGSDEQFF. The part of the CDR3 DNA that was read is TGCAGTGCTGGGGCAAGACTAGCGGGATCGGATGAG.

Partial CDR3 DNA: TGCAGCGTTGAGGAGGGACTAGCTCTCAATGAG. It codes for CSVEEGLALNE. The CDR3 reads in full as CSVEEGLALNEQFF. This chain links TRBV29-1 with TRBJ2-1; 9 nucleotides line up with TRBD2. The read ends 3 residues before the CDR3 terminus; that terminus is restored from the germline J gene. This CDR3 has 14 amino acids. The germline CDR1 and CDR2 sequences are SQVTM and ANQGSEA. Losses at the gene ends were 3 bases for V and 6 bases for J; bases not matched to a gene: 6.